Listed below are T cell receptor beta chains from one sample, sequenced in a study of CD4 T cells in relation to SARS-CoV-2 and coronaviruses. Libraries were prepared by immunoSEQ multiplex PCR; TCRdb keeps only in-frame clonotypes and omits some of them. The sample contains roughly 26,000 clones, around 75% of which appear only once. No antigens are known for them. Sequencing used CD4+ T cells from PBMCs, cultured in vitro. Receptors were obtained from a human donor in good health. The CDR3 runs from the conserved cysteine through the conserved F or W. The D gene is left open where the match is weak. The listing skips clone size in some rows; elsewhere it reads once, few, many or a size class.

j_gene,abundance,d_gene,len,v_gene,CDR3aa,CDR3nt
TRBJ2-5,NA,NA,14,TRBV6-1,CASSEAWQKETQYF,TGTGCCAGCAGTGAAGCGTGGCAGAAAGAGACCCAGTACTTC
TRBJ2-1,NA,NA,10,TRBV29-1,CSAGNNEQFF,TGCAGCGCAGGGAACAATGAGCAGTTCTTC
TRBJ2-3,NA,TRBD2,22,TRBV3-1/TRBV3-2,CASSQRDRTGLAGGGVTDTQYF,TGTGCCAGCAGCCAAAGGGACAGGACGGGACTAGCGGGGGGCGGCGTAACAGATACGCAGTATTTT
TRBJ1-5,NA,NA,15,TRBV7-8,CASSLALAGNQPQHF,TGTGCCAGCAGCTTAGCCCTGGCCGGGAATCAGCCCCAGCATTTT
TRBJ2-3,NA,TRBD2,17,TRBV19,CASSMRTSGRASDTQYF,TGTGCCAGTAGTATGCGGACTAGCGGGAGGGCCTCAGATACGCAGTATTTT
TRBJ2-1,NA,TRBD2,16,TRBV11-1,CASSLAAAGGQREQFF,TGTGCCAGCAGCTTAGCTGCGGCGGGAGGGCAAAGGGAGCAGTTCTTC
TRBJ2-1,NA,NA,14,TRBV7-2,CASSEGSSYNEQFF,TGTGCCAGCAGTGAAGGGAGCTCCTACAATGAGCAGTTCTTC
TRBJ2-7,NA,NA,16,TRBV7-9,CASSLVRGLSSYEQYF,TGTGCCAGCAGCTTAGTCCGCGGACTGAGCTCCTACGAGCAGTACTTC
TRBJ1-2,once,NA,12,TRBV10-3,CASTTEGYGYTF,TGTGCCAGTACGACAGAAGGCTATGGCTACACCTTC
TRBJ2-2,NA,TRBD1,15,TRBV5-1,CASSWDRPNTGELFF,TGCGCCAGCAGCTGGGACAGACCGAACACCGGGGAGCTGTTTTTT
TRBJ2-3,once,TRBD2,15,TRBV2,CASRFLAVSTDTQYF,TGTGCCAGCAGGTTCCTAGCGGTTAGCACAGATACGCAGTATTTT
TRBJ2-7,NA,TRBD1,18,TRBV6-1,CASSAPPGTGGAGYEQYF,TGTGCCAGCAGTGCACCTCCCGGGACAGGGGGCGCGGGTTACGAGCAGTACTTC
TRBJ2-1,once,TRBD2,18,TRBV11-3,CASSLVSGGPHSYNEQFF,TGTGCCAGCAGCTTAGTGAGCGGGGGGCCCCATTCCTACAATGAGCAGTTCTTC
TRBJ2-5,NA,NA,11,TRBV18,CASSGQETQYF,TGTGCCAGCTCTGGCCAAGAGACCCAGTACTTC
TRBJ1-5,NA,NA,13,TRBV7-9,CASTLVGDQPQHF,TGTGCCAGCACCCTGGTAGGGGACCAGCCCCAGCATTTT
TRBJ2-7,NA,NA,15,TRBV29-1,CSVEKLGGGTYEQYF,TGCAGCGTTGAAAAGCTGGGGGGAGGTACCTACGAGCAGTACTTC
TRBJ1-1,NA,TRBD1,14,TRBV9,CASSVGQGSGEAFF,TGTGCCAGCAGCGTCGGACAGGGGTCGGGTGAAGCTTTCTTT